This entry features one TCR beta chain sequence. Its antigen remains unknown. Compared with germline, one end of the junction differs, possibly owing to a read error. This specimen belongs to a study of cytomegalovirus exposure and HLA in healthy donors. Primers included in the PCR were 60 Vbeta and 13 Jbeta primers. Sequenced by immunoSEQ multiplex PCR; TCRdb stores in-frame clones only, minus some. The sample lists approximately 160,000 clones; over 75% were seen once. General study findings and limits: There were reportedly fewer N-insertions in an Asian-associated ancestry cluster than the roughly 670-donor mean, in a later analysis.

Sequencing was done on a sample of PBMCs. The sequence came from a woman aged 25 to 39 in good health and CMV-seronegative.

The CDR3 protein is CASSESEGFRGYPF. The CDR3 coding sequence is TGTGCCAGCAGTGAATCGGAGGGTTTTCGAGGCTACCCCTTC. V usage is TRBV6-1 and J usage is TRBJ1-2, with D uncertain. Per the germline V gene, CDR1 is MNHNS and CDR2 is SASEGT. The CDR3 consists of 14 residues.